These 16 T cell receptor beta chains originate from one sample sequenced in a study of radiation and T cells in renal cell carcinoma (dated by TCRdb to about 2020). Receptors were amplified or captured by the immunoSEQ multiplex PCR assay. As stored in TCRdb, this immuneACCESS dataset retains in-frame rearrangements with V and J assigned. A fraction of the clones does not appear; measured against another copy, unresolved V genes explain less than half of the discrepancy, and the remainder lacks a known reason. The table for this sample lists over 120,000 clones; 70% to 90% of them were counted only once. The ten largest clones capture around 17% of the sample. Read against the paper, the sample's time point label means: blood 4 weeks post-SBRT, at nephrectomy. Sample treatment or condition, as interpreted from the label and publication: 15 Gy SBRT to primary tumor, nephrectomy 4 weeks later. This specimen was blood, taken from a patient whose treatment included radiotherapy and nephrectomy. Source of these receptors: a woman between 50 and 59 years old with renal cell carcinoma.

The CDR3 sequence is CASSLVFEGYTF. DNA of the CDR3: TGTGCCAGCAGCTTGGTGTTCGAGGGCTACACCTTC. The chain joins TRBV7-9 to TRBJ1-2; D is unresolved. Germline V gene data show CDR1 as SEHNR and CDR2 as FQNEAQ (reference sequence). V was cut by 3 bases and J by 8 bases, with 10 bases left in between. This CDR3 comprises 12 residues. Together with reference TRBV7-9 and TRBJ1-2, the CDR3 gives the full variable domain: DTGVSQNPRHKITKRGQNVTFRCDPISEHNRLYWYRQTLGQGPEFLTYFQNEAQLEKSRLLSDRFSAERPKGSFSTLEIQRTEQGDSAMYLCASSLVFEGYTFGSGTRLTVV.

This chain uses TRBV18 with TRBJ2-1; D unresolved. The CDR3 runs 13 residues. Germline loops: CDR1 KGHSH, CDR2 LQKENI. The germline V and J ends were trimmed by 3 bases and 5 bases, with 8 bases remaining between them. CDR3 nucleotides: TGTGCCAGCTCACCGAGCCGGGACAATGAGCAGTTCTTC. This codes for CASSPSRDNEQFF.

The chain uses TRBV9 and TRBJ2-1; D unresolved. Germline V CDR1 and CDR2: SGDLS, YYNGEE. V lost 2 bases, J lost 8 bases, and 11 bases lay in between. CDR3 size: 13 residues. The DNA of the CDR3 is TGTGCCAGCAGCGTGTTGACTGCCGATGAGCAGTTCTTC. Residues: CASSVLTADEQFF.

V is TRBV4-1 and J is TRBJ1-5; D is unclear. The CDR3 covers 15 residues. Trimming took off 0 bases at V and 3 bases at J, with 9 bases between the two ends. Germline V lookup: CDR1 MGHRA, CDR2 YSYEKL. The CDR3 DNA reads as TGCGCCAGCAGCCAAGAGCACAGCCCCAATCAGCCCCAGCATTTT. Amino acids: CASSQEHSPNQPQHF.

This clone was counted at least ten times. The rearrangement uses TRBV7-8 and TRBJ2-5, with no clear D. V was clipped by 1 base and J by 5 bases, with 8 bases between them. Germline CDR1 reads SGHVS; CDR2 reads FQNEAQ. CDR3 length: 13 residues. The CDR3 DNA sequence: TGTGCCAGCAGCTTAGAGTCCCGCGAGACCCAGTACTTC. It encodes CASSLESRETQYF.

The gene calls are TRBV4-3 and TRBJ2-1; D might be TRBD1 or TRBD2, each matching 6 bases. Per the germline V gene, CDR1 is LGHNA and CDR2 is YSLEER. The CDR3 extends over 18 amino acids. With 4 bases removed from V and 0 bases from J, the gap between germline ends came to 19 bases. In nucleotides, the CDR3 is TGCGCCAGCAGCCGCCTAGGGGGGACAAGGTCCTCCTACAATGAGCAGTTCTTC. It yields the protein CASSRLGGTRSSYNEQFF.

The chain links TRBV2 to TRBJ2-5; D gene ambiguous. The CDR3 sequence is 12 residues long. V was trimmed by 2 bases and J by 4 bases, leaving 5 bases between them. CDR1 and CDR2 from the germline V gene are SNHLY and FYNNEI. This CDR3 reads CASSENRETQYF. The CDR3 DNA is TGTGCCAGCAGTGAAAACCGAGAGACCCAGTACTTC.

This clone turned up a few times. V and J are TRBV25-1 and TRBJ1-6; no reliable D call. V was pared by 10 bases and J by 7 bases, with 11 bases between. This CDR3 is built from 12 residues. The germline V gene encodes CDR1 MGHDK and CDR2 SYGVNS. The CDR3 loop is CATRLENSPLHF. The CDR3 nucleotides are TGTGCCACCCGACTGGAAAATTCACCCCTCCACTTT.

The chain joins TRBV4-2 to TRBJ2-3, with D possibly matching TRBD2 (6 bases). The CDR3 loop spans 16 amino acids. Trimming took 0 bases from V and 2 from J, leaving 12 bases between them. Germline lookup yields CDR1 LGHNA and CDR2 YNFKEQ. The CDR3 bases are TGTGCCAGCAGCCAAGACACGGGAGAAATCACAGATACGCAGTATTTT. It codes for CASSQDTGEITDTQYF.

CDR3 sequence (DNA): TGCGCCAGCAGCCAAGCTGGGACCTACAATGAGCAGTTCTTC. The encoded protein is CASSQAGTYNEQFF. The V gene is TRBV4-3, the J gene TRBJ2-1; D is unclear. V shed 1 base and J shed 2 bases, with 6 bases lying between them. The CDR3 contains 14 residues. CDR1 and CDR2 from the germline V gene are LGHNA and YSLEER.

This rearrangement joins TRBV4-2 to TRBJ2-3; 15 bases line up with TRBD2. V lost 4 bases, J lost 3 bases, and 17 bases stayed unmatched. Per the germline V gene, CDR1 is LGHNA and CDR2 is YNFKEQ. This CDR3 region has 21 residues. CDR3 nucleotides: TGTGCCAGCAGCCGAGAACCGGGACTAGCGGGAGGAGGAAGTGAAACAGATACGCAGTATTTT. This encodes CASSREPGLAGGGSETDTQYF.

This clone was observed a handful of times. CDR3 amino acids: CASKKGTSNTGELFF. Here the CDR3 DNA reads TGTGCCAGCAAGAAGGGGACTTCTAACACCGGGGAGCTGTTTTTT. V is TRBV28 and J is TRBJ2-2; D possibly corresponds to TRBD2 (6 bases). This CDR3 is built from 15 residues. Germline values: CDR1 MDHEN, CDR2 SYDVKM. Trimming cost V 7 bases and J 2 bases, with 14 bases left between them.

The J gene is TRBJ1-5, the V gene TRBV19; D is possibly TRBD1 (6 bases). Germline V gene lookup returns CDR1 LNHDA and CDR2 SQIVND (reference sequence). CDR3 size: 15 residues. The V end was cut by 0 bases, the J end by 4 bases, with 10 bases between. The CDR3 region has the DNA TGTGCCAGTAGTATAGACGGGGGCGAGAATCAGCCCCAGCATTTT. Amino acid sequence: CASSIDGGENQPQHF.

This chain links TRBV5-4 with TRBJ2-5, with D unclear. Germline V lookup: CDR1 SGHNT, CDR2 YYREEE (reference sequence). The V end was cut by 0 bases, the J end by 5 bases, with 11 bases between. The CDR3 totals 14 residues. CDR3 amino acids: CASSLVLTAETQYF. CDR3 nucleotide sequence: TGTGCCAGCAGCTTGGTCCTAACCGCGGAGACCCAGTACTTC.

The chain combines TRBV9 with TRBJ1-1; 8 nucleotides match TRBD1. Trimming removed 3 bases from V and 4 bases from J; junction bases left unmatched: 8. The length of the CDR3 is 15 residues. The V gene's germline CDR1 is SGDLS and CDR2 YYNGEE. CDR3 DNA sequence: TGTGCCAGCAGCGAATCAGGACAGGGAATCACTGAAGCTTTCTTT. Translation: CASSESGQGITEAFF. The full variable domain, its missing parts supplied by reference TRBV9 and TRBJ1-1, is DSGVTQTPKHLITATGQRVTLRCSPRSGDLSVYWYQQSLDQGLQFLIQYYNGEERAKGNILERFSAQQFPDLHSELNLSSLELGDSALYFCASSESGQGITEAFFGQGTRLTVV.

The chain recombines TRBV11-2 with TRBJ2-2; D unresolved. This CDR3 is 13 amino acids long. Germline CDR1 is SGHAT and CDR2 is FQNNGV. V lost 1 base to trimming and J lost 7 bases, with 7 bases between them. CDR3 DNA sequence: TGTGCCAGCAGCTTAGGAATCTACGGGGAGCTGTTTTTT. Its translation: CASSLGIYGELFF. The variable domain in full, with the rest retrieved from reference TRBV11-2 and TRBJ2-2, is EAGVAQSPRYKIIEKRQSVAFWCNPISGHATLYWYQQILGQGPKLLIQFQNNGVVDDSQLPKDRFSAERLKGVDSTLKIQPAKLEDSAVYLCASSLGIYGELFFGEGSRLTVL.